Listed below are T cell receptor beta chains from one sample, sequenced in a study of blood T cell repertoires in COVID-19. Data came from immunoSEQ multiplex PCR; TCRdb stores just in-frame clones and leaves some out. The sample has some 200,000 clones, approximately 85% seen once; the top ten hold roughly 8%. Sequencing input: peripheral blood. The receptors derive from a woman aged 55-70 years with acute or convalescent COVID-19. CDR3s include the opening cysteine and the closing phenylalanine or tryptophan. Each record gives: D gene, V gene, clone size, J gene, CDR3 protein, CDR3 DNA. The D gene is left open where the match is weak. Not all rows give a size; the values are once, few, many and, for expanded clones, a class.

TRBD1	TRBV18	.	TRBJ1-4	CASSNSSPGQGREKLFF	TGTGCCAGCTCAAATTCTTCACCGGGACAGGGACGTGAAAAACTGTTTTTT
.	TRBV11-2	.	TRBJ2-7	CASGSVAAYEQYF	TGTGCCAGCGGCTCAGTAGCGGCCTACGAGCAGTACTTC
.	TRBV6-5	.	TRBJ1-2	CASSRQEMSYTF	TGTGCCAGCAGTAGACAGGAGATGAGCTACACCTTC
.	TRBV7-3	.	TRBJ2-3	CASSLGGLVADTQYF	TGTGCCAGCAGCTTGGGGGGACTTGTTGCGGATACGCAGTATTTT
.	TRBV10-3	few	TRBJ1-1	CATGPGTNTEAFF	TGTGCCACCGGGCCGGGGACAAACACTGAAGCTTTCTTT
TRBD1	TRBV30	many	TRBJ1-2	CAWSVGTANYGYTF	TGTGCCTGGAGTGTTGGGACAGCTAACTATGGCTACACCTTC
TRBD2	TRBV11-2	.	TRBJ2-1	CASSLALASGSYNEQFF	TGTGCCAGCAGCTTAGCGTTGGCTAGCGGGAGTTACAATGAGCAGTTCTTC
.	TRBV19	.	TRBJ1-1	CASGRGRGVGDTEAFF	TGTGCCAGTGGGAGGGGAAGAGGAGTAGGGGACACTGAAGCTTTCTTT
.	TRBV6-5	once	TRBJ1-5	CASRDSHNQPQHF	TGTGCCAGCAGGGACAGTCACAATCAGCCCCAGCATTTT
.	TRBV6-1	once	TRBJ1-4	CASSDEGLFF	TGTGCCAGCAGTGATGAGGGACTGTTTTTT
.	TRBV6-6	few	TRBJ1-1	CASPKGVNTEAFF	TGTGCCAGCCCTAAAGGGGTGAACACTGAAGCTTTCTTT
TRBD2	TRBV10-3	.	TRBJ2-7	CAISEKGTSEYEQYF	TGTGCCATCAGTGAGAAGGGGACTAGCGAATACGAGCAGTACTTC
TRBD1	TRBV24-1	.	TRBJ1-1	CAKIVQTGMNTEAFF	TGTGCCAAGATAGTCCAGACAGGGATGAACACTGAAGCTTTCTTT
TRBD1	TRBV6-5	.	TRBJ1-1	CAIRQGLNTEAFF	TGTGCCATCCGACAGGGACTGAACACTGAAGCTTTCTTT
.	TRBV10-1	.	TRBJ2-1	CASSESLARNEQFF	TGCGCCAGCAGTGAATCGCTAGCGAGGAATGAGCAGTTCTTC
.	TRBV5-1	.	TRBJ1-2	CASSLAEKRGGTF	TGCGCCAGCAGCTTGGCAGAAAAACGAGGCGGGACCTTC
.	TRBV6-1	.	TRBJ1-2	CASSEVNRGGGNLPYGYTF	TGTGCCAGCAGTGAAGTAAACCGCGGGGGGGGGAACCTTCCCTATGGCTACACCTTC
.	TRBV18	once	TRBJ1-1	CASSSYQPGVEAFF	TGTGCCAGCTCATCATATCAACCAGGGGTTGAAGCTTTCTTT
.	TRBV15	.	TRBJ1-1	CATSSGGTANTEAFF	TGTGCCACCAGCAGCGGAGGGACGGCGAACACTGAAGCTTTCTTT
.	TRBV24-1	once	TRBJ2-1	CATSDPTSPSEQFF	TGTGCCACCAGTGACCCGACTAGTCCTAGTGAGCAGTTCTTC
TRBD1	TRBV11-3	.	TRBJ2-1	CASTKKGAGSDEQFF	TGTGCCAGCACCAAAAAGGGGGCGGGTAGCGATGAGCAGTTCTTC
.	TRBV6-1	once	TRBJ1-5	CASSEASSVVQPQHF	TGTGCCAGCAGTGAAGCCTCATCCGTAGTACAGCCCCAGCATTTT
TRBD1	TRBV5-5	.	TRBJ2-3	CASSLAGTVLTDTQYF	TGTGCCAGCAGCTTGGCGGGGACAGTCCTCACAGATACGCAGTATTTT
.	TRBV7-2	.	TRBJ2-1	CASSLGEASYNEQFF	TGTGCCAGCAGCTTAGGGGAGGCTTCCTACAATGAGCAGTTCTTC
.	TRBV11-2	.	TRBJ1-2	CASSFRGAYGYTF	TGTGCCAGCAGCTTCAGGGGAGCCTATGGCTACACCTTC
TRBD1	TRBV5-1	once	TRBJ1-1	CASTPGGTGGNTEAFF	TGCGCCAGCACCCCCGGTGGAACAGGGGGCAACACTGAAGCTTTCTTT
TRBD2	TRBV19	.	TRBJ2-2	CASSPSGEGTGELFF	TGTGCCAGTAGTCCCTCCGGGGAGGGCACCGGGGAGCTGTTTTTT
TRBD1	TRBV5-5	.	TRBJ2-7	CASSLAGTAYEQYF	TGTGCCAGCAGCTTGGCCGGGACAGCATACGAGCAGTACTTC
TRBD2	TRBV5-4	once	TRBJ2-3	CASSLGLAGADTQYF	TGTGCCAGCAGCTTGGGACTAGCGGGAGCAGATACGCAGTATTTT
TRBD1	TRBV19	.	TRBJ1-1	CASRDRGLNTEAFF	TGTGCCAGTAGGGACAGGGGGCTCAACACTGAAGCTTTCTTT
.	TRBV11-3	.	TRBJ1-1	CASSLSGATEAFF	TGTGCCAGCAGCCTTTCAGGGGCCACTGAAGCTTTCTTT
TRBD1	TRBV30	.	TRBJ1-2	CAWGDRGINGYTF	TGTGCCTGGGGGGACAGGGGAATTAATGGCTACACCTTC
TRBD2	TRBV29-1	.	TRBJ2-1	CSVTFGLAEGDEQFF	TGCAGCGTTACCTTCGGACTAGCGGAGGGGGATGAGCAGTTCTTC
.	TRBV24-1	.	TRBJ1-1	CATSDFGSAEAFF	TGTGCCACCAGTGATTTCGGGAGTGCTGAAGCTTTCTTT
TRBD2	TRBV28	once	TRBJ2-1	CASSLGASGSRYNEQFF	TGTGCCAGCAGTTTGGGGGCTAGCGGGAGTCGCTACAATGAGCAGTTCTTC
.	TRBV7-3	.	TRBJ2-1	CASSLGARGAYYNEQFF	TGTGCCAGCAGCTTAGGAGCCCGGGGGGCATATTACAATGAGCAGTTCTTC
.	TRBV6-5	once	TRBJ1-5	CASSYSIGLGQPQHF	TGTGCCAGCAGTTACTCTATAGGCCTCGGGCAGCCCCAGCATTTT
.	TRBV9	.	TRBJ1-2	CASSVDSGALYGYTF	TGTGCCAGCAGCGTTGATTCAGGGGCGCTCTATGGCTACACCTTC
.	TRBV24-1	.	TRBJ2-1	CATSDFSQVGSNEQFF	TGTGCCACCAGTGATTTCTCGCAGGTCGGGAGTAATGAGCAGTTCTTC
.	TRBV9	.	TRBJ1-6	CASSPPGRGYNSPLHF	TGTGCCAGCAGCCCCCCCGGGAGGGGCTATAATTCACCCCTCCACTTT
TRBD2	TRBV2	.	TRBJ2-1	CASSEGLATFYNEQFF	TGTGCCAGCAGTGAGGGACTAGCGACCTTCTACAATGAGCAGTTCTTC
.	TRBV5-1	.	TRBJ1-1	CASSLDVGRHGEAFF	TGCGCCAGCAGCTTGGATGTGGGGCGGCACGGTGAAGCTTTCTTT
.	TRBV6-1	once	TRBJ1-1	CASSETATMNTEAFF	TGTGCCAGCAGTGAGACCGCTACTATGAACACTGAAGCTTTCTTT
TRBD1	TRBV6-6	.	TRBJ2-5	CASSRGQGETQYF	TGTGCCAGCAGCCGCGGACAGGGGGAGACCCAGTACTTC
.	TRBV5-1	.	TRBJ2-7	CASREGTLSAYEQYF	TGCGCCAGCAGGGAAGGGACTCTCTCGGCTTACGAGCAGTACTTC
.	TRBV3-1/TRBV3-2	.	TRBJ2-2	CASSPPGRTGELFF	TGTGCCAGCAGCCCTCCCGGTCGGACCGGGGAGCTGTTTTTT
.	TRBV10-3	.	TRBJ1-1	CAISDSSYEAFF	TGTGCCATCAGTGATAGTTCGTATGAAGCTTTCTTT